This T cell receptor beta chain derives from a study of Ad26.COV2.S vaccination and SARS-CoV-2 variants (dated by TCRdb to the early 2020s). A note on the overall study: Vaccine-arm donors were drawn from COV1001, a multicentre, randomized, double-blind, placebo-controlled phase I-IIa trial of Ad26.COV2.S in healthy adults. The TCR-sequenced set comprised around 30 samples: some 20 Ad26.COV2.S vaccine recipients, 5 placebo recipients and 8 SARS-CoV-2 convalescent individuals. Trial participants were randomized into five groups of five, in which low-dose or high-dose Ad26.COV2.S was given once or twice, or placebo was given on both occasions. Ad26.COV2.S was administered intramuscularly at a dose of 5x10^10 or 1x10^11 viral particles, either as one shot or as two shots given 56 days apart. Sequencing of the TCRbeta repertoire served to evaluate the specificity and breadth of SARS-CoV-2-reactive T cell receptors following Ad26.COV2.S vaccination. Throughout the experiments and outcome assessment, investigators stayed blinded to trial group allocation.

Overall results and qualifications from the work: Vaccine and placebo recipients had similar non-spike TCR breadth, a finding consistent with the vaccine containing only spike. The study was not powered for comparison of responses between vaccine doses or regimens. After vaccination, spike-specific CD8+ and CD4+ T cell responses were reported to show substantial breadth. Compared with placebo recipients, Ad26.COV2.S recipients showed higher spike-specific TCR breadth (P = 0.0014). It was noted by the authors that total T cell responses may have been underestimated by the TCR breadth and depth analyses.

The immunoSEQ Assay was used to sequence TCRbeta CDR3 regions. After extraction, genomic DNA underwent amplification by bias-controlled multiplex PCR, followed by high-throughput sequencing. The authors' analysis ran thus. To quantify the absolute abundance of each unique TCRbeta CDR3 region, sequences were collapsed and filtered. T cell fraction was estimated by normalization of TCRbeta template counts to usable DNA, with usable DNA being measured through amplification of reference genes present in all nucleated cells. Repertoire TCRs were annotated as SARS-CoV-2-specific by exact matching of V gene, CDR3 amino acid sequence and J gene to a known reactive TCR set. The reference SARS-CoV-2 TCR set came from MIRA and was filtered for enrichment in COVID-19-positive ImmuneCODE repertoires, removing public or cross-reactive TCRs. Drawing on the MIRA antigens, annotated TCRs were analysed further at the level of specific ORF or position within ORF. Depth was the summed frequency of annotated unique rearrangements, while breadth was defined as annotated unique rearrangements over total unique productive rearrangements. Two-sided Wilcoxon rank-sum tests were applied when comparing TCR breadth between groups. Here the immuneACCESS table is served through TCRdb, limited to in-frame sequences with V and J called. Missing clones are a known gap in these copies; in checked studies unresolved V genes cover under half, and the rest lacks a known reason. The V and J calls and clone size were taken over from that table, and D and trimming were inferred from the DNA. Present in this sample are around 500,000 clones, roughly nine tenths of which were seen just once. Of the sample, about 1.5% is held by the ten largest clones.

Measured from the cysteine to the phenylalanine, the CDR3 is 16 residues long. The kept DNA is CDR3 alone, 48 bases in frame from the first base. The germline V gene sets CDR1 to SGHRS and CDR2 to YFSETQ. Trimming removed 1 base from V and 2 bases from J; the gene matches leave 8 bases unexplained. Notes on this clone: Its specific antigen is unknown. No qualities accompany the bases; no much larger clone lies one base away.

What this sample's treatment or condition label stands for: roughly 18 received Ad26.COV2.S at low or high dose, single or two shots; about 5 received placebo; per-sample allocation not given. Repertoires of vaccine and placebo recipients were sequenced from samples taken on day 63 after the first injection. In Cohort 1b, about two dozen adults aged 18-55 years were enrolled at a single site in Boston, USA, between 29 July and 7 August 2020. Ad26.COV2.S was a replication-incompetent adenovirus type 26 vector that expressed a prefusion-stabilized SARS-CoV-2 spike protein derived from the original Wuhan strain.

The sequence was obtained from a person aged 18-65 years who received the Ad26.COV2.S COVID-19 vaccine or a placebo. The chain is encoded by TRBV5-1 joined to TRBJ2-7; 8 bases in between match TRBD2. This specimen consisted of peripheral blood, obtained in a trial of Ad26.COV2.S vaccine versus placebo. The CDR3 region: CASSLFSIAGTYEQYF. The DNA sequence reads TGCGCCAGCAGCTTGTTTTCCATAGCGGGAACCTACGAGCAGTACTTC.